Listed below are T cell receptor beta chains from one sample, sequenced in a study of blood T cell repertoires in COVID-19. Profiled with immunoSEQ multiplex PCR; TCRdb holds only in-frame clones, not every one. The data hold 75,000 to 90,000 clones, with roughly 89% observed a single time. Sequencing was done on a sample of peripheral blood. These receptors originate from a human donor in a cohort sampled during active COVID-19. The CDR3 runs from the conserved cysteine through the conserved F or W. D genes are given only for firm matches. Only part of the rows carry a size: once, few, many, or a class if the clone is expanded.

J: TRBJ1-2
V: TRBV19
D: NA
size: NA
CDR3: CASSPQGPSNYGYTF
DNA: TGTGCCAGTAGTCCTCAGGGGCCTTCTAACTATGGCTACACCTTC

J: TRBJ2-2
V: TRBV6-5
D: NA
size: NA
CDR3: CASRQTVNTGELFF
DNA: TGTGCCAGCAGACAGACGGTGAACACCGGGGAGCTGTTTTTT

J: TRBJ2-7
V: TRBV3-1/TRBV3-2
D: TRBD2
size: NA
CDR3: CASSLLAGVEQYF
DNA: TGTGCCAGCAGCTTGCTGGCGGGGGTAGAGCAGTACTTC

J: TRBJ2-3
V: TRBV15
D: NA
size: NA
CDR3: CATSRDLGGTDTQYF
DNA: TGTGCCACCAGCAGAGATCTTGGGGGGACAGATACGCAGTATTTT

J: TRBJ1-2
V: TRBV3-1/TRBV3-2
D: NA
size: NA
CDR3: CASPPHLAGALKGYTF
DNA: TGTGCCAGCCCGCCCCACCTCGCTGGGGCCCTAAAGGGCTACACCTTC

J: TRBJ1-4
V: TRBV30
D: NA
size: NA
CDR3: CAWAPPTGNEKLFF
DNA: TGTGCCTGGGCCCCCCCGACGGGTAATGAAAAACTGTTTTTT

J: TRBJ2-5
V: TRBV7-2
D: TRBD2
size: NA
CDR3: CASSRPAGAGETQYF
DNA: TGTGCCAGCAGCAGACCAGCGGGGGCGGGGGAGACCCAGTACTTC

J: TRBJ1-4
V: TRBV3-1/TRBV3-2
D: TRBD1
size: NA
CDR3: CASSRGQVGKLFF
DNA: TGTGCCAGCAGCCGAGGACAGGTGGGGAAACTGTTTTTT

J: TRBJ2-1
V: TRBV6-2/TRBV6-3
D: NA
size: NA
CDR3: CASSYWGDPLDEQFF
DNA: TGTGCCAGCAGTTACTGGGGGGACCCATTGGATGAGCAGTTCTTC

J: TRBJ2-3
V: TRBV6-5
D: NA
size: NA
CDR3: CASRMGGTQYF
DNA: TGTGCCAGCAGAATGGGAGGTACGCAGTATTTT

J: TRBJ2-2
V: TRBV6-6
D: NA
size: NA
CDR3: CASNHRVNTGELFF
DNA: TGTGCCAGCAACCACAGGGTAAACACCGGGGAGCTGTTTTTT

J: TRBJ2-1
V: TRBV4-3
D: TRBD2
size: NA
CDR3: CASSHQLAGNYNEQFF
DNA: TGCGCCAGCAGCCACCAATTAGCGGGGAACTACAATGAGCAGTTCTTC

J: TRBJ1-2
V: TRBV4-1
D: NA
size: NA
CDR3: CASSPVSQGGYTF
DNA: TGCGCCAGCAGCCCCGTGAGCCAGGGAGGCTACACCTTC

J: TRBJ2-1
V: TRBV11-2
D: NA
size: once
CDR3: CASSPLTLAGSYNEQFF
DNA: TGTGCCAGCAGCCCACTGACGCTAGCAGGCTCCTACAATGAGCAGTTCTTC

J: TRBJ2-2
V: TRBV6-5
D: TRBD1
size: NA
CDR3: CASSADRASSGELFF
DNA: TGTGCCAGCAGCGCGGACAGGGCGTCATCCGGGGAGCTGTTTTTT

J: TRBJ1-1
V: TRBV7-9
D: TRBD1
size: NA
CDR3: CASSLPRQGKNTEAFF
DNA: TGTGCCAGCAGCTTACCGAGACAGGGGAAGAACACTGAAGCTTTCTTT

J: TRBJ1-5
V: TRBV11-2
D: NA
size: NA
CDR3: CASSQTVEQPQHF
DNA: TGTGCCAGCAGCCAGACAGTAGAACAGCCCCAGCATTTT

J: TRBJ2-5
V: TRBV10-3
D: TRBD2
size: NA
CDR3: CAISDSGGETQYF
DNA: TGTGCCATCAGTGATTCGGGGGGAGAGACCCAGTACTTC

J: TRBJ2-5
V: TRBV19
D: TRBD1
size: NA
CDR3: CASSIAKTGGQETQYF
DNA: TGTGCCAGTAGTATAGCCAAGACAGGGGGTCAAGAGACCCAGTACTTC

J: TRBJ1-3
V: TRBV19
D: TRBD1
size: NA
CDR3: CASSGTGGSGNTIYF
DNA: TGTGCCAGTAGTGGGACAGGGGGCTCTGGAAACACCATATATTTT

J: TRBJ2-2
V: TRBV11-2
D: NA
size: NA
CDR3: CASSLGGGPGELFF
DNA: TGTGCCAGCAGCTTAGGAGGGGGTCCCGGGGAGCTGTTTTTT

J: TRBJ1-1
V: TRBV7-8
D: NA
size: once
CDR3: CASSTYGLNTEAFF
DNA: TGTGCCAGCAGCACGTATGGGCTGAACACTGAAGCTTTCTTT

J: TRBJ2-5
V: TRBV11-2
D: NA
size: once
CDR3: CASSAGETQYF
DNA: TGTGCCAGCAGCGCAGGGGAGACCCAGTACTTC

J: TRBJ2-5
V: TRBV12-3/TRBV12-4
D: TRBD1
size: NA
CDR3: CASRPQGEETQYF
DNA: TGTGCCAGCAGGCCCCAGGGGGAGGAGACCCAGTACTTC

J: TRBJ1-3
V: TRBV29-1
D: TRBD1
size: NA
CDR3: CSVRQGPGNTIYF
DNA: TGCAGCGTCCGACAGGGTCCTGGAAACACCATATATTTT

J: TRBJ1-2
V: TRBV10-3
D: TRBD1
size: NA
CDR3: CAISGTGGTYGYTF
DNA: TGTGCCATCAGTGGAACAGGGGGGACCTATGGCTACACCTTC

J: TRBJ2-3
V: TRBV4-1
D: TRBD2
size: NA
CDR3: CASSQDLLASGDREDTQYF
DNA: TGCGCCAGCAGCCAAGATCTCTTAGCTAGCGGGGATCGTGAAGATACGCAGTATTTT

J: TRBJ1-6
V: TRBV6-6
D: NA
size: NA
CDR3: CASSYSSMSLTSDF
DNA: TGTGCCAGCAGTTACTCGAGTATGAGTCTTACGAGTGACTTT

J: TRBJ2-6
V: TRBV7-2
D: NA
size: NA
CDR3: CASSLDTGSGGANVLTF
DNA: TGTGCCAGCAGCTTAGATACAGGGTCGGGTGGGGCCAACGTCCTGACTTTC

J: TRBJ1-2
V: TRBV5-1
D: TRBD1
size: once
CDR3: CASSWTGYGYTF
DNA: TGCGCCAGCAGCTGGACAGGGTATGGCTACACCTTC

J: TRBJ2-3
V: TRBV9
D: TRBD2
size: NA
CDR3: CASSVGGQRAGTDTQYF
DNA: TGTGCCAGCAGCGTAGGAGGCCAGCGAGCGGGGACAGATACGCAGTATTTT

J: TRBJ1-1
V: TRBV19
D: TRBD1
size: NA
CDR3: CASSPGTGLGTEAFF
DNA: TGTGCCAGTAGTCCCGGGACAGGGCTCGGCACTGAAGCTTTCTTT

J: TRBJ1-1
V: TRBV7-9
D: NA
size: NA
CDR3: CASSLRVLNTEAFF
DNA: TGTGCCAGCAGCTTGCGGGTCCTGAACACTGAAGCTTTCTTT

J: TRBJ1-2
V: TRBV30
D: NA
size: NA
CDR3: CAWTRGGSNYGYTF
DNA: TGTGCCTGGACCCGGGGAGGATCTAACTATGGCTACACCTTC

J: TRBJ1-6
V: TRBV19
D: NA
size: few
CDR3: CASKQDTNSPLHF
DNA: TGTGCCAGCAAACAGGACACAAATTCACCCCTCCACTTT

J: TRBJ2-5
V: TRBV11-2
D: NA
size: NA
CDR3: CASSLQQSQETQYF
DNA: TGTGCCAGCAGCTTACAACAGTCCCAAGAGACCCAGTACTTC

J: TRBJ2-3
V: TRBV7-3
D: NA
size: NA
CDR3: CASSSTPGDTQYF
DNA: TGTGCCAGCAGCTCCACACCAGGGGATACGCAGTATTTT

J: TRBJ2-4
V: TRBV4-1
D: TRBD1
size: NA
CDR3: CASSPSTGGLAKNIQYF
DNA: TGCGCCAGCAGCCCCTCGACAGGGGGCTTAGCCAAAAACATTCAGTACTTC

J: TRBJ2-1
V: TRBV5-1
D: NA
size: NA
CDR3: CASSLADRDSNEQFF
DNA: TGCGCCAGCAGCCTAGCAGACAGGGACTCCAATGAGCAGTTCTTC